This entry describes one TCR beta chain. This record belongs to a study of blood T cell repertoires in COVID-19. On the study more broadly: Collection of acute and convalescent COVID-19 samples took place in the United States, Italy and Spain. Sources were T cells, B-cell-depleted T cells, or PBMCs; the material itself was cDNA or gDNA.

CDR1 and CDR2 from the germline V gene are SGHDT and YYEEEE. There are 11 residues in the CDR3. Trimming shortened V by 7 bases and J by 8 bases, and 12 bases separated the two germline ends. Study processing details: Amplification of reference gene primers provided the estimated nucleated cell counts. Using immunoSEQ multiplex PCR, the repertoire was profiled, and TCRdb retains in-frame clones only, with some absent. V, J and clone size were drawn from that table, and D and trimming were deduced from the DNA. The table shows fewer than 250,000 clones, with 75% to 90% occurring only once. The receptor comes from a man aged 40-49 years with acute or convalescent COVID-19. The V call is TRBV5-6, the J call TRBJ1-2; D may be TRBD1 (5 bases). The sequenced material came from peripheral blood. For the CDR3, the DNA is TGTGCCAGCGGGGGGATAGGCGGCTACACCTTC. This translates into CASGGIGGYTF. The entire variable domain, with the rest obtained from reference TRBV5-6 and TRBJ1-2, is as follows: DAGVTQSPTHLIKTRGQQVTLRCSPKSGHDTVSWYQQALGQGPQFIFQYYEEEERQRGNFPDRFSGHQFPNYSSELNVNALLLGDSALYLCASGGIGGYTFGSGTRLTVV.